Following are 10 T cell receptor beta chains from one sample sequenced in a study of blood T cells in healthy people across ages (dated by TCRdb to the mid-2010s). Libraries came from 5' RACE. Sequencing was carried out with an Illumina HiSeq 2500. The second PCR ran for roughly 7 to 11 cycles and used a J-beta primer mix along with a sample-barcoded 5' primer. Starting from the raw public reads, TCRdb applied fastp trimming at Q25, assembled clones with MiXCR and retained in-frame beta chains. Each entry merges the rows of one CDR3 protein and shows their most common DNA and genes. Within this sample are 730,000 or so distinct CDR3 sequences, with roughly 43% of them counted one time only. The top ten clones comprise 20% to 25% of the sample. Sequencing was carried out using blood. The receptors were sampled from a woman aged 55-70 years in good health.

This chain uses TRBV19 with TRBJ1-5, with D hard to call. This CDR3 spans 14 amino acids. Germline assignment: CDR1 LNHDA and CDR2 SQIVND (reference sequence). V was pared by 3 bases and J by 5 bases, with 11 bases between. CDR3 bases: TGTGCCAGTAGTATGGTCCAGGAGTATCAGCCCCAGCATTTT. It is translated as CASSMVQEYQPQHF. Full variable domain (missing parts from reference TRBV19 and TRBJ1-5): DGGITQSPKYLFRKEGQNVTLSCEQNLNHDAMYWYRQDPGQGLRLIYYSQIVNDFQKGDIAEGYSVSREKKESFPLTVTSAQKNPTAFYLCASSMVQEYQPQHFGDGTRLSIL.

The chain has TRBV20-1 and TRBJ2-7, with D possibly being TRBD1 or TRBD2 (5 bases each). The V end was cut by 6 bases, the J end by 7 bases, with 13 bases between. This CDR3 is 11 amino acids long. CDR1 is DFQATT, CDR2 SNEGSKA, per germline (reference sequence). The CDR3 loop reads CSAWDDNEQYF. The CDR3 nucleotides are TGCAGTGCCTGGGACGACAATGAGCAGTACTTC.

This clonotype was seen only a few times. V is TRBV4-1 and J is TRBJ1-1; D ambiguous. Trimming stripped 0 bases from V and 2 bases from J, with 10 bases between. CDR1 is MGHRA and CDR2 is YSYEKL in the germline V gene. This CDR3 has 15 residues. The CDR3 loop reads CASSQEMKPNTEAFF. CDR3 nucleotide sequence: TGCGCCAGCAGCCAAGAAATGAAGCCTAACACTGAAGCTTTCTTT.

This clonotype has just a few counts. V and J are TRBV10-3 and TRBJ1-1; no definite D call. V was cut by 2 bases and J by 5 bases, with 18 bases left in between. CDR3 length equals 16 residues. Germline lookup yields CDR1 ENHRY and CDR2 SYGVKD. CDR3 loop: CAISEPPSQARTEAFF. CDR3 bases: TGTGCCATCAGTGAGCCGCCAAGTCAGGCGAGGACTGAAGCTTTCTTT.

This clonotype came up once. V usage is TRBV10-3 and J usage is TRBJ2-1, with D unresolved. V lost 2 bases and J lost 8, with 16 bases in between. CDR3 length: 15 residues. Germline CDR1 and CDR2: ENHRY and SYGVKD. The CDR3 here is CAISEASAAQDEQFF. In nucleotides, the CDR3 is TGTGCCATCAGTGAGGCTAGTGCGGCTCAGGATGAGCAGTTCTTC.

This clonotype was counted at least ten times. V gene TRBV20-1 combines with J gene TRBJ1-2; TRBD1 matches at 10 bases. The J segment lost 10 bases and the V segment lost 3 bases, leaving 8 bases of the junction unmatched. The CDR3 has 13 amino acids. Germline V gene sequence: CDR1 DFQATT, CDR2 SNEGSKA (reference sequence). CDR3 residues: CSASGQGEVDYTF. CDR3 bases: TGCAGTGCTAGTGGACAGGGGGAAGTAGACTACACCTTC.

V gene TRBV6-1 combines with J gene TRBJ2-7, with D possibly TRBD2 on 5 matching bases. V was pared by 4 bases and J by 1 base, with 11 bases between. The length of the CDR3 is 14 residues. The germline CDR1 and CDR2 sequences are MNHNS and SASEGT. This chain's CDR3 is CASSAPGNSYEQYF. The CDR3 bases are TGTGCCAGCAGTGCCCCGGGGAATTCCTACGAGCAGTACTTC.

The rearrangement links TRBV11-2 to TRBJ2-7; perhaps TRBD1 as D (6 bases). The CDR3 is made up of 15 amino acids. CDR1 is SGHAT and CDR2 is FQNNGV in the germline V gene. The ends were cut back, 0 bases at V and 3 bases at J, with 12 bases in the middle. CDR3: CASSLEQGTIYEQYF. The CDR3 nucleotides are TGTGCCAGCAGCTTAGAACAGGGAACAATCTACGAGCAGTACTTC.

The chain combines TRBV9 with TRBJ2-3; a weak D match, TRBD2 (7 bases). Germline V gene sequence: CDR1 SGDLS, CDR2 YYNGEE. The CDR3 runs to 14 residues. V lost 3 bases and J lost 3, with 11 bases in between. The CDR3 here is CASSGGGHTDTQYF. In DNA, the CDR3 is TGTGCCAGCAGCGGGGGGGGGCATACAGATACGCAGTATTTT.

The chain has TRBV28 and TRBJ1-2, with 9 bases fitting TRBD1. The germline CDR1 and CDR2 sequences are MDHEN and SYDVKM. V lost 6 bases to trimming and J lost 5 bases; unmatched junction nucleotides: 10. The CDR3 has 15 amino acids. This CDR3 reads CASSPPDRGGYGYTF. The CDR3 nucleotides are TGTGCCAGCAGCCCTCCGGACAGGGGAGGTTATGGCTACACCTTC.